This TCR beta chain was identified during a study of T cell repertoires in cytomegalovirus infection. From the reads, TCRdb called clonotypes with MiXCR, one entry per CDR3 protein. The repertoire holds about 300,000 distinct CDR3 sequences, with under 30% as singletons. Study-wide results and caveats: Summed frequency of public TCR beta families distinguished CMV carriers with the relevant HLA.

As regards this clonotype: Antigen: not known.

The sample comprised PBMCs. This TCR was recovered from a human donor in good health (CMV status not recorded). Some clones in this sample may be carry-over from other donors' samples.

The CDR3 spells CASSPRRTYGYTF. The CDR3 region has the DNA TGTGCCAGCAGCCCGAGAAGGACCTATGGCTACACCTTC. The chain couples TRBV5-4 to TRBJ1-2; D unresolved. The V and J ends lost 4 bases and 4 bases respectively, with 11 bases between them. Germline CDR1 and CDR2: SGHNT and YYREEE (reference sequence). This CDR3 comprises 13 residues.